This T cell receptor beta chain was sequenced in a study of CD8 T cells in ankylosing spondylitis. Study outcomes and limitations: Apparently characteristic of ankylosing spondylitis blood was a TCR beta motif (about 8 highly homologous variants). Reported data indicate significant enrichment of disease-linked clones within matched ankylosing spondylitis synovial fluid. Some of these motif variants have turned up before, in reports on reactive arthritis synovial fluid and blood. CD8+ cells made up the disease-linked clones, which were relatively rare in peripheral blood.

A word on this clonotype: Its specificity is unknown.

TCRdb itself ran the 5' RACE reads through MiXCR, one entry per CDR3 protein. The sample records about 350,000 distinct CDR3 sequences, roughly 20% being singletons. Germline V gene data show CDR1 as KGHDR and CDR2 as SFDVKD. This CDR3 has 13 amino acids. V was pared by 5 bases and J by 5 bases, with 9 bases between. This clonotype was obtained from a male donor with ankylosing spondylitis or in good health (not recorded which). The sequenced sample consisted of blood, either unsorted or a sorted T cell fraction (not recorded which). V usage is TRBV24-1 and J usage is TRBJ2-4; D may match TRBD1 or TRBD2 (5 bases each). CDR3 sequence (DNA): TGTGCCACCAGTGGAAGGGGAGAAAACATTCAGTACTTC. Amino acids: CATSGRGENIQYF.